This TCR beta chain was found in a study of blood T cell repertoires in COVID-19. Background on the study: The origin of the acute and convalescent COVID-19 samples was the United States, Italy and Spain.

The CDR3 has 14 amino acids. Germline trimming cut 5 bases from V and 5 bases from J; bases unmatched to any gene: 4. From germline, CDR1 is MNHEY and CDR2 SVGAGI. Sequenced by immunoSEQ multiplex PCR; TCRdb stores in-frame clones only, minus some. The sample holds some 90,000 clones, roughly 72% seen once. The chain combines TRBV6-5 with TRBJ1-2; 11 bases are a match to TRBD1. The source of this sequence is a woman aged 55-69 years in a cohort sampled during active or convalescent COVID-19. The sequenced sample was peripheral blood. The CDR3 DNA is TGTGCCAGCAGTAAGGGACAGGGGGTTTATGGCTACACCTTC. Protein sequence: CASSKGQGVYGYTF.